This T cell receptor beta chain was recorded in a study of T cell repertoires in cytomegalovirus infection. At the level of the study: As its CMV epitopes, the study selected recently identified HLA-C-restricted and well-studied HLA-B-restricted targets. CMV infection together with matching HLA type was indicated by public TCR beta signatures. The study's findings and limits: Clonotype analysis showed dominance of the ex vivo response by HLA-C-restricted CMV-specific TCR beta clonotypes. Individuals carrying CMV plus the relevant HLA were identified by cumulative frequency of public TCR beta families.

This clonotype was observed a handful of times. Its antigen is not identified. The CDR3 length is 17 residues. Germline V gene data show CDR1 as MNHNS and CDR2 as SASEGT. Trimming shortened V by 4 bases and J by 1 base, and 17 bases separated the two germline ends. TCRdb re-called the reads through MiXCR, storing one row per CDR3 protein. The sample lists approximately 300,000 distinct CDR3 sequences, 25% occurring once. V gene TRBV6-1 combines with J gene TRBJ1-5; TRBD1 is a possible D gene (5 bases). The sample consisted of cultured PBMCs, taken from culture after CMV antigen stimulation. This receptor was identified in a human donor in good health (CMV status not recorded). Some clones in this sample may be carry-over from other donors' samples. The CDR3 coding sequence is TGTGCCAGCAGTGGGGCTTTAGGGGCCCGAAGCAATCAGCCCCAGCATTTT. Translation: CASSGALGARSNQPQHF.